This TCR beta chain appears in the sequencing data of a study of spatial heterogeneity in lung cancer. Study in general: Averaged across combinations, each unique TCR and UMI pairing appeared more than ten times in raw reads, which were uncorrected.

The CDR3 has 15 residues. Looked up from germline, CDR1 is SGHTA and CDR2 is FQGNSA. Trimming removed 1 base at V and 3 bases at J, with 13 bases between. TCRdb re-called the 5' RACE reads through MiXCR, storing one row per CDR3 protein. The table includes tens of thousands of distinct CDR3 sequences, roughly 5% detected once. The time point: blood at routine non-recurrence follow-up after resection. Source: PBMCs, taken at follow-up. The chain uses TRBV7-2 and TRBJ2-7, with D possibly matching TRBD2 (6 bases). The clonotype was recovered from a female donor with early-stage non-small cell lung cancer. CDR3 in amino acids: CASSLEAGNNYEQYF. DNA of the CDR3: TGTGCCAGCAGCTTAGAGGCGGGGAACAACTACGAGCAGTACTTC.